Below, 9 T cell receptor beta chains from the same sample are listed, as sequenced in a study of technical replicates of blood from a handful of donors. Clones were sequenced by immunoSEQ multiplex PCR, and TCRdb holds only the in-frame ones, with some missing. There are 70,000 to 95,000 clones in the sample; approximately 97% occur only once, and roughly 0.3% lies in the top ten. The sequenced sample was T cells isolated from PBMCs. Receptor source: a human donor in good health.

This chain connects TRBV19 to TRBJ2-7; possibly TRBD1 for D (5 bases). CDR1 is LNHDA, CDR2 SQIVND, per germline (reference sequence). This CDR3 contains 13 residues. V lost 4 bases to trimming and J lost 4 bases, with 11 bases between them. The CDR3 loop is CASSKTDRYEQYF. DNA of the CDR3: TGTGCCAGTAGTAAGACAGATCGATACGAGCAGTACTTC.

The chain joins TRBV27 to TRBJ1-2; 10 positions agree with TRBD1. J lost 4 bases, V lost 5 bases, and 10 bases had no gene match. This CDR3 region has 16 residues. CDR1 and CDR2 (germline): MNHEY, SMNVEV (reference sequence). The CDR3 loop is CASSPTWDRGGYGYTF. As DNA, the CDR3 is TGTGCCAGCAGTCCTACTTGGGACAGGGGAGGCTATGGCTACACCTTC.

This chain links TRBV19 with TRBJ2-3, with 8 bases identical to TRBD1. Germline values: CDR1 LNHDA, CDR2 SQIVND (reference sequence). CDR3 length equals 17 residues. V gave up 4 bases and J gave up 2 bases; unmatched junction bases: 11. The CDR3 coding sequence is TGTGCCAGTAGTACCAATGGACAGGGTAGTTCCACAGATACGCAGTATTTT. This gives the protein CASSTNGQGSSTDTQYF.

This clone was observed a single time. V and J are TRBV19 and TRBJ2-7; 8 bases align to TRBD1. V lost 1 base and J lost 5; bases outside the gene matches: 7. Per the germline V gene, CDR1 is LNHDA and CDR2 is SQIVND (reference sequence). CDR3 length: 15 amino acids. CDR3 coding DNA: TGTGCCAGTAGTATAGCTGAGACAGGGGCTGACGAGCAGTACTTC. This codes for CASSIAETGADEQYF.

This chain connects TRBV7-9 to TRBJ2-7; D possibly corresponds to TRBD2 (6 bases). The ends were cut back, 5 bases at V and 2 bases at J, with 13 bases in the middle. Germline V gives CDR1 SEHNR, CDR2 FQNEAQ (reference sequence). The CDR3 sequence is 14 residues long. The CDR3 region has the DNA TGTGCCAGCAGCCCCCGTAGCGGACCCTACGAGCAGTACTTC. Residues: CASSPRSGPYEQYF.

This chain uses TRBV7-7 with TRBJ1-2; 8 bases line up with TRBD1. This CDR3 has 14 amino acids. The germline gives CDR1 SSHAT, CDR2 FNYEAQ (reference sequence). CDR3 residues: CSVTDRDPPYGYTF. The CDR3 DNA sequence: TGTTCTGTTACGGACAGGGATCCCCCCTATGGCTACACCTTC.

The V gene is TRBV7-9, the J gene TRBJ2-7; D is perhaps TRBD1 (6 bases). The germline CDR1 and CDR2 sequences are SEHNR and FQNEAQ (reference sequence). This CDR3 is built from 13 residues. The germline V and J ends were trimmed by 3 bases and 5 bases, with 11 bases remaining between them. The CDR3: CASSFETGNEQYF. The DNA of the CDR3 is TGTGCCAGCAGCTTCGAAACAGGGAACGAGCAGTACTTC.

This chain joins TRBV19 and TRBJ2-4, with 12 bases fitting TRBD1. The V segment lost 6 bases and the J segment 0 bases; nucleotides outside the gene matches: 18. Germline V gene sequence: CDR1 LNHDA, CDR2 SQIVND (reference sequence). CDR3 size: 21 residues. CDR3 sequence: CASSAGTGGDVLSRAKNIQYF. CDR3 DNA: TGTGCCAGTAGCGCGGGGACAGGGGGCGATGTTTTATCCCGAGCCAAAAACATTCAGTACTTC. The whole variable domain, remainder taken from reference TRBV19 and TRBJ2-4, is DGGITQSPKYLFRKEGQNVTLSCEQNLNHDAMYWYRQDPGQGLRLIYYSQIVNDFQKGDIAEGYSVSREKKESFPLTVTSAQKNPTAFYLCASSAGTGGDVLSRAKNIQYFGAGTRLSVL.

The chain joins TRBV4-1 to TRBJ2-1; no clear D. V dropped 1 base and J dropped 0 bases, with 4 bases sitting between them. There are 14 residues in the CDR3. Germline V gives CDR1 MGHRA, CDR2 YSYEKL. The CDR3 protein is CASSQALSYNEQFF. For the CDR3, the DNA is TGCGCCAGCAGCCAAGCACTCTCCTACAATGAGCAGTTCTTC.